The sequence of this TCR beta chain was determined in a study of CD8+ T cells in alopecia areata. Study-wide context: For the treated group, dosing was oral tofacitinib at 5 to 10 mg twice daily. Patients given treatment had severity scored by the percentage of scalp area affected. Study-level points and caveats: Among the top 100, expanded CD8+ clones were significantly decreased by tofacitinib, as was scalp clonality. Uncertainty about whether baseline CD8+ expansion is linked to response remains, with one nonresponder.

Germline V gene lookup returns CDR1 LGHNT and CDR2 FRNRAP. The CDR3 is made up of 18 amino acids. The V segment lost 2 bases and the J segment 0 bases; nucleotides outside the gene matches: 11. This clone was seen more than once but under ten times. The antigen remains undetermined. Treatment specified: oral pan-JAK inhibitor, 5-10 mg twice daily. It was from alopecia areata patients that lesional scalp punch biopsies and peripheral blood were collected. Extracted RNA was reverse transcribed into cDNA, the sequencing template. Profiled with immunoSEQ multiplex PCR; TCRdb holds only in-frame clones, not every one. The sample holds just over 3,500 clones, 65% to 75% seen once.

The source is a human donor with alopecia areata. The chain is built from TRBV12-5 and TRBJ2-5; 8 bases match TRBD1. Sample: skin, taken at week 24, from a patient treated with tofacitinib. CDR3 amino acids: CASGLTTPGQAYQETQYF. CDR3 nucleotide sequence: TGTGCTAGTGGTTTGACCACTCCGGGACAGGCTTACCAAGAGACCCAGTACTTC. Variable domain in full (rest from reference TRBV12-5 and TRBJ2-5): DARVTQTPRHKVTEMGQEVTMRCQPILGHNTVFWYRQTMMQGLELLAYFRNRAPLDDSGMPKDRFSAEMPDATLATLKIQPSEPRDSAVYFCASGLTTPGQAYQETQYFGPGTRLLVL.